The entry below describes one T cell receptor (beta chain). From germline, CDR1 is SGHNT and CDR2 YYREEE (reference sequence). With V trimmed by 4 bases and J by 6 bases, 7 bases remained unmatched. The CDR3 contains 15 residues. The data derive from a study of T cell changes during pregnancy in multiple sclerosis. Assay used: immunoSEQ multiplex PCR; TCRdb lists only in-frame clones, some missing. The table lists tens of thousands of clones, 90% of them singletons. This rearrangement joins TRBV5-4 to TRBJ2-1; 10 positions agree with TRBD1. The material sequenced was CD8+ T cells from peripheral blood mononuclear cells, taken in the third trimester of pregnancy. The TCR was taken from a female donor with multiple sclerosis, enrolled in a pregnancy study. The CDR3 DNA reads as TGTGCCAGCAGCCCCCGGGACAGGGGAATCAATGAGCAGTTCTTC. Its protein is CASSPRDRGINEQFF.